The text below deals with one T cell receptor (beta chain). The antigen is not known. This entry is derived from a study of cytomegalovirus exposure and HLA in healthy donors. Broader study findings: A later analysis reportedly found fewer N-insertions in an Asian-associated ancestry cluster than the roughly 670-donor mean.

Primers included in the PCR were 60 Vbeta and 13 Jbeta primers. Only in-frame clones appear in the TCRdb table, and some are missing; sequencing was by immunoSEQ multiplex PCR. The sample carries some 170,000 clones, roughly 9.5% recorded once. The CDR3 has 17 amino acids. The V end lost 5 bases, the J end lost 3 bases, and 22 bases lay between the germline ends. Per the germline V gene, CDR1 is SGHAT and CDR2 is FQNNGV. The TCR sequence derives from a woman aged 25 to 39 in good health and CMV-seropositive. The source material was PBMCs. This chain connects TRBV11-2 to TRBJ1-2, with unresolved D. CDR3 loop: CASSLAPSGWEDYGYTF. The CDR3 DNA sequence: TGTGCCAGCAGCCTAGCCCCCTCGGGTTGGGAGGACTATGGCTACACCTTC.